Listed here is a single T cell receptor beta chain. The target antigen is unknown. The junction differs from germline at one of its ends, possibly a read error. Germline assignment: CDR1 SEHNR and CDR2 FQNEAQ (reference sequence). The CDR3 has 13 amino acids. For the second PCR, which ran for roughly 6 to 12 cycles, a sample-barcoded 5' primer and a J-beta primer mix were used. One entry per CDR3 protein results from TCRdb running MiXCR on the 5' RACE reads. The repertoire holds some 640,000 distinct CDR3 sequences, with roughly 31% as singletons. The sample belongs to a study of blood T cells in healthy people across ages. The study's findings and limits: Whereas aged donors had fewer naive CD4+ cells, long-lived donors had more of them and higher diversity.

The sequenced material came from blood. The chain couples TRBV7-9 to TRBJ1-5; 7 bases are shared with TRBD1. The origin of this receptor is a woman at least 80 years old in good health. CDR3 nucleotide sequence: TGTGCCAGCAGCCCACAGGGGAATCAGCCCCGGCATTTT. Encoded protein: CASSPQGNQPRHF. Combining the CDR3 with reference TRBV7-9 and TRBJ1-5 gives the whole variable domain DTGVSQNPRHKITKRGQNVTFRCDPISEHNRLYWYRQTLGQGPEFLTYFQNEAQLEKSRLLSDRFSAERPKGSFSTLEIQRTEQGDSAMYLCASSPQGNQPRHFGDGTRLSIL.